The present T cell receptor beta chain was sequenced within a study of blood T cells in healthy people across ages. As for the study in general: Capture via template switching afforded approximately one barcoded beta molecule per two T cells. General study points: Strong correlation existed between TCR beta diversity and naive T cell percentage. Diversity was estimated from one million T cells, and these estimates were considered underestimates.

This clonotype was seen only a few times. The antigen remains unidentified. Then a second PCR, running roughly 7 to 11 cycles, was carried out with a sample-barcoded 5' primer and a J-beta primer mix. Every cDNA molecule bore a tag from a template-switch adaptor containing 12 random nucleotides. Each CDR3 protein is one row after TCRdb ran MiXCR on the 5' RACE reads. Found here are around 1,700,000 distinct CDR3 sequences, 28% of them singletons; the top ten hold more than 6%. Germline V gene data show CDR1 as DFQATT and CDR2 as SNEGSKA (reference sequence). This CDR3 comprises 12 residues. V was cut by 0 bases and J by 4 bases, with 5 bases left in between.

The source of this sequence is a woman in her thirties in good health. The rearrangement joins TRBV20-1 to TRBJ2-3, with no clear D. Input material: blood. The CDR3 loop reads CSARDAADTQYF. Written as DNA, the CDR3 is TGCAGTGCTAGAGATGCGGCAGATACGCAGTATTTT.